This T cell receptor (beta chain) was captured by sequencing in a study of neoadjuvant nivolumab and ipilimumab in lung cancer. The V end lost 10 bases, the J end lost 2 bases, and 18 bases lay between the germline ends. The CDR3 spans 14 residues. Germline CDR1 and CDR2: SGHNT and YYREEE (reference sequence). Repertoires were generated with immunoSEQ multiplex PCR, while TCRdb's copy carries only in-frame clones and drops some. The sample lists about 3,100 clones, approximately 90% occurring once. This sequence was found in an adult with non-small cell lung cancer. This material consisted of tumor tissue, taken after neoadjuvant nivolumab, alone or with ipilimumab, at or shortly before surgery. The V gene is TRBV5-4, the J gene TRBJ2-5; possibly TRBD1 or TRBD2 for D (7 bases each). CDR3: CAWGAGGLQETQYF. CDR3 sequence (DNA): TGTGCCTGGGGGGCAGGGGGACTACAAGAGACCCAGTACTTC.